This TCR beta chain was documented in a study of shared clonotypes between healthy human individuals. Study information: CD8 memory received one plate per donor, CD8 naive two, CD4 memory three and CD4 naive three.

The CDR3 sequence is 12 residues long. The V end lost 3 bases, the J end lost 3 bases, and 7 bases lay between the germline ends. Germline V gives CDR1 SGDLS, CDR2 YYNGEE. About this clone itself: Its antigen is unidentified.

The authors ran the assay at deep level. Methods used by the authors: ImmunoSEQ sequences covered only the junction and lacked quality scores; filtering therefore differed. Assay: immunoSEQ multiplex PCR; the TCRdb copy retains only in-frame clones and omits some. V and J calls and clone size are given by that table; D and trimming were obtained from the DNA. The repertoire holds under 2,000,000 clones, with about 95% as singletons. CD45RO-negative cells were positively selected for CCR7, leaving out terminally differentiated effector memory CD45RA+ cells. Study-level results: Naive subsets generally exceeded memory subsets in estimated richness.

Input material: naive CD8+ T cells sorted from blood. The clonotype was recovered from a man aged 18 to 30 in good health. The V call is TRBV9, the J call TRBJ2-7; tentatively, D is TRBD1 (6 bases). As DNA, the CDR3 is TGTGCCAGCAGCGCAGGGGACTACGAGCAGTACTTC. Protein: CASSAGDYEQYF.